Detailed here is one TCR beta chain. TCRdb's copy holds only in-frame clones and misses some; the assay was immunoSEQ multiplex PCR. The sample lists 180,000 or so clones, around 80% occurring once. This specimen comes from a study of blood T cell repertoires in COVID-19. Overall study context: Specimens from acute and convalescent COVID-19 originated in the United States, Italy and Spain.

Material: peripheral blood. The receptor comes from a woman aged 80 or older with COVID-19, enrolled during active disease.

CDR3 protein: CAISEQNYNEQFF. The CDR3 DNA reads as TGTGCCATCAGTGAACAGAACTACAATGAGCAGTTCTTC. The rearrangement joins TRBV10-3 to TRBJ2-1; no clear D. The CDR3 loop spans 13 amino acids. In germline, CDR1 is ENHRY, CDR2 SYGVKD. V lost 3 bases, J lost 3 bases, and 6 bases lay in between.